The 29 T cell receptor beta chains in this list originate from one sample, sequenced in a study of T-cell memory formation after mild COVID-19. Using its own MiXCR run on the 5' RACE reads, TCRdb lists one record per CDR3 protein. The table shows 250,000 to 300,000 distinct CDR3 sequences, with about a sixth occurring only once. Material: PBMCs or a T cell subset sorted from them (not recorded which). All receptors derive from a man aged 18 to 29 who had mild COVID-19 (a few samples of this study predate the infection). Cell type and time point are not known.

This clonotype was observed a few times. The V and J genes are TRBV20-1 and TRBJ2-3; the match to TRBD1 covers 7 bases. The CDR3 is made up of 15 amino acids. Unmatched junction bases numbered 7, after V lost 4 bases and J lost 0 bases. Germline lookup yields CDR1 DFQATT and CDR2 SNEGSKA (reference sequence). The CDR3 loop reads CSAIRGIASTDTQYF. CDR3 sequence (DNA): TGCAGTGCTATCAGGGGGATCGCTAGCACAGATACGCAGTATTTT.

V is TRBV6-6 and J is TRBJ1-1; 9 bases are a match to TRBD1. CDR1 and CDR2 from the germline V gene are MNHNY and SVGAGI (reference sequence). V dropped 5 bases and J dropped 4; count of bases not matched to a gene: 5. The length of the CDR3 is 14 residues. The DNA for the CDR3 is TGTGCCAGCAGTGGTGGACAGGGGTTCACTGAAGCTTTCTTT. The encoded protein is CASSGGQGFTEAFF.

The chain carries TRBV2 and TRBJ2-7; 8 bases line up with TRBD1. The CDR3 covers 13 residues. After removal of 3 bases from V and 6 bases from J, the junction contained 4 bases not matched to a gene. Germline V gives CDR1 SNHLY, CDR2 FYNNEI. The CDR3 DNA reads as TGTGCCAGCAGTGAGGTAACAGGGGGCGAGCAGTACGTC. Protein: CASSEVTGGEQYV.

The chain joins TRBV4-1 to TRBJ1-2; no reliable D call. The germline V and J ends were trimmed by 0 bases and 2 bases, with 10 bases remaining between them. The CDR3 loop spans 15 amino acids. Germline CDR1 reads MGHRA; CDR2 reads YSYEKL. CDR3 nucleotides: TGCGCCAGCAGCCAAGAGTTGCCAGCCAACTATGGCTACACCTTC. Protein product: CASSQELPANYGYTF.

V is TRBV29-1 and J is TRBJ1-2, with D uncertain. Germline V gene sequence: CDR1 SQVTM, CDR2 ANQGSEA. The CDR3 is 14 residues long. V was shortened by 4 bases and J by 4 bases, with 16 bases between the two germline ends. Here the CDR3 reads CSVGKQMSGYGYTF. The CDR3 DNA is TGCAGCGTTGGGAAACAGATGTCGGGCTATGGCTACACCTTC.

The J gene is TRBJ2-3, the V gene TRBV10-3, with D hard to call. This CDR3 is built from 12 residues. V was cut by 2 bases and J by 3 bases, with 3 bases left in between. Looked up from germline, CDR1 is ENHRY and CDR2 is SYGVKD. For the CDR3, the DNA is TGTGCCATCAGTGAGCTGACAGATACGCAGTATTTT. Translated, it gives CAISELTDTQYF.

This clonotype occurred a few times. This chain connects TRBV30 to TRBJ2-1; 8 nucleotides match TRBD2. The V and J ends lost 2 bases and 5 bases, in that order; junction bases with no gene match: 17. There are 18 residues in the CDR3. CDR1 and CDR2 (germline): GTSNPN, SVGIG (reference sequence). The CDR3 region is CAWSRLLGRGGPHNEQFF. The CDR3 DNA follows: TGTGCCTGGAGTCGGCTTCTGGGCCGCGGGGGGCCCCACAATGAGCAGTTCTTC.

The genes are TRBV20-1 and TRBJ1-1, with D perhaps TRBD1 (5 bases). Looked up from germline, CDR1 is DFQATT and CDR2 is SNEGSKA (reference sequence). This CDR3 region has 11 residues. With 3 bases removed from V and 7 bases from J, the gap between germline ends came to 9 bases. CDR3 nucleotide sequence: TGCAGTGCTAGGGGGGGTAGTGAAGCTTTCTTT. Translated, it gives CSARGGSEAFF.

J is TRBJ1-2 and V is TRBV30, with D maybe TRBD1 (5 bases). The CDR3 runs 11 residues. The V gene's germline CDR1 is GTSNPN and CDR2 SVGIG (reference sequence). With 2 bases removed from V and 8 bases from J, the gap between germline ends came to 9 bases. The CDR3 nucleotides read TGTGCCTGGAGTAAGGGGATGGGCTACACCTTC. This gives the protein CAWSKGMGYTF.

The chain carries TRBV20-1 and TRBJ2-5; D is ambiguous. CDR1 and CDR2 (germline): DFQATT, SNEGSKA (reference sequence). The CDR3 length is 13 residues. V lost 6 bases and J lost 2, with 13 bases in between. CDR3 sequence reads: CSAFGHDQETQYF. The DNA for the CDR3 is TGCAGTGCCTTCGGGCACGATCAAGAGACCCAGTACTTC.

Many counts were recorded for this clonotype. The chain has TRBV4-1 and TRBJ1-6; D gene ambiguous. V was shortened by 5 bases and J by 10 bases, with 12 bases between the two germline ends. The CDR3 sequence is 13 residues long. From germline, CDR1 is MGHRA and CDR2 YSYEKL. The chain's CDR3 is CASSSGPDSPLHF. CDR3 in DNA: TGCGCCAGCAGCAGCGGTCCAGACTCACCCCTCCACTTT.

The chain is built from TRBV6-1 and TRBJ2-3; 12 bases align to TRBD2. V gave up 5 bases and J gave up 5 bases; unmatched junction bases: 11. CDR1 is MNHNS, CDR2 SASEGT, per germline. This CDR3 region has 17 residues. CDR3 bases: TGTGCCAGCAGTCGGCCACGACTAGCGGGGGAAGGAGATACGCAGTATTTT. This translates into CASSRPRLAGEGDTQYF.

The rearrangement uses TRBV3-1 and TRBJ2-5; 12 nucleotides line up with TRBD2. From germline, CDR1 is LGHDT and CDR2 YNNKEL (reference sequence). This CDR3 contains 16 residues. J lost 5 bases, V lost 2 bases, and 6 bases had no gene match. CDR3: CASSQQRGTSGETQYF. The CDR3 nucleotides read TGTGCCAGCAGCCAACAACGGGGGACTAGCGGGGAGACCCAGTACTTC.

The chain employs TRBV12-3 or TRBV12-4 and TRBJ1-4, with D perhaps TRBD1 (5 bases). V shed 2 bases and J shed 8 bases, with 12 bases lying between them. The CDR3 runs 14 residues. The CDR3 DNA follows: TGTGCCAGCAGTTTATGGGGCGGTAAGGAAAAACTGTTTTTT. It codes for CASSLWGGKEKLFF.

This clonotype was counted a few times. No conserved phenylalanine or tryptophan is present at the end of the CDR3, so a read error is the likely explanation. The gene calls are TRBV5-1 and TRBJ1-1; TRBD1 is a possible D gene (5 bases). Germline V gene sequence: CDR1 SGHRS, CDR2 YFSETQ. Trimming removed 2 bases from V and 3 bases from J, with 11 bases in between. The CDR3 contains 14 residues. CDR3 nucleotide sequence: TGCGCCAGCAGCTTCGTTGGGGGAGACACTGAAGCTTTCCTT. Translated, it gives CASSFVGGDTEAFL.

This clonotype has more than one count but fewer than ten. The J gene is TRBJ1-1, the V gene TRBV7-9; D unclear. Germline V CDR1 and CDR2: SEHNR, FQNEAQ (reference sequence). The ends were cut back, 5 bases at V and 1 base at J, with 11 bases in the middle. The length of the CDR3 is 14 residues. CDR3 protein: CASSRPRENTEAFF. For the CDR3, the DNA is TGTGCCAGCAGCCGACCCCGGGAGAACACTGAAGCTTTCTTT.

The table lists this clonotype with a few counts. The rearrangement uses TRBV7-8 and TRBJ1-5, with D uncertain. The CDR3 sequence is 16 residues long. Trimming removed 4 bases at V and 2 bases at J, with 15 bases between. Germline values: CDR1 SGHVS, CDR2 FQNEAQ. The CDR3 protein is CASSSTGREGNQPQHF. CDR3 DNA: TGTGCCAGCAGCTCAACGGGGAGGGAGGGCAATCAGCCCCAGCATTTT.

This clonotype occurred a few times. This CDR3 is CSASGTDPISSYNEQFF. CDR3 nucleotides: TGCAGTGCCTCCGGGACGGATCCTATAAGCTCCTACAATGAGCAGTTCTTC. The chain joins TRBV20-1 to TRBJ2-1; D is possibly TRBD1 or TRBD2 (5 bases each). Trimming took off 6 bases at V and 0 bases at J, with 21 bases between the two ends. The CDR3 totals 17 residues. Per the germline V gene, CDR1 is DFQATT and CDR2 is SNEGSKA (reference sequence).

The rearrangement joins TRBV7-9 to TRBJ2-3; D is undetermined. V was trimmed by 6 bases and J by 6 bases, leaving 13 bases between them. CDR1 is SEHNR and CDR2 is FQNEAQ in the germline V gene (reference sequence). The CDR3 loop spans 13 amino acids. DNA of the CDR3: TGTGCCAGCAGTCCTGACCTGCGGGATACGCAGTATTTT. Its protein is CASSPDLRDTQYF.

There are many counts of this clonotype. The chain couples TRBV5-1 to TRBJ2-7, with TRBD2 matching over 11 bases. Germline lookup yields CDR1 SGHRS and CDR2 YFSETQ. The CDR3 runs to 14 residues. With V trimmed by 4 bases and J by 6 bases, 6 bases remained unmatched. CDR3 sequence reads: CASSTTSGVFEQYF. The CDR3 nucleotides read TGCGCCAGCAGCACGACTAGCGGGGTTTTCGAGCAGTACTTC.

The chain uses TRBV2 and TRBJ1-4, with D hard to call. CDR1 and CDR2 (germline): SNHLY, FYNNEI. This CDR3 is 11 amino acids long. Between the trimmed V and J ends, which lost 6 bases and 5 bases, there was a span of 4 bases. CDR3 nucleotide sequence: TGTGCCAGCAGGGAAAATGAAAAACTGTTTTTT. This gives the protein CASRENEKLFF.

There are a few counts of this clonotype. The chain couples TRBV20-1 to TRBJ2-1, with D unclear. This CDR3 is 13 amino acids long. V lost 0 bases and J lost 9, with 12 bases in between. CDR1 is DFQATT, CDR2 SNEGSKA, per germline (reference sequence). DNA of the CDR3: TGCAGTGCTAGAGACCTAGAATATAGTGAGCAGTTCTTC. It translates to CSARDLEYSEQFF.

This clonotype occurred a few times. This chain joins TRBV4-1 and TRBJ2-1, with no clear D. Germline CDR1 MGHRA, CDR2 YSYEKL. The V gene lost 4 bases and the J gene lost 9 bases, with 13 bases spanning the gap. The CDR3 contains 13 residues. The CDR3 region has the DNA TGCGCCAGCAGCCGGAAAAGCCGAGCTGAGCAGTTCTTC. Translating it yields CASSRKSRAEQFF.

This chain connects TRBV10-3 to TRBJ2-2, with 8 bases that match TRBD2. CDR3 length equals 15 residues. Looked up from germline, CDR1 is ENHRY and CDR2 is SYGVKD. V lost 6 bases, J lost 3 bases, and 6 bases stayed unmatched. CDR3 residues: CAIRTGGGYTGELFF. The CDR3 DNA reads TGTGCCATCAGGACGGGCGGGGGGTACACCGGGGAGCTGTTTTTT.

This chain connects TRBV20-1 to TRBJ2-1; 8 bases agree with TRBD2. The CDR3 totals 15 residues. V shed 3 bases and J 1 base; nucleotides not matched to a gene: 5. Per the germline V gene, CDR1 is DFQATT and CDR2 is SNEGSKA (reference sequence). The CDR3 sequence: CSASGGAGSYNEQFF. CDR3 sequence (DNA): TGCAGTGCTAGCGGGGGGGCTGGGTCCTACAATGAGCAGTTCTTC.

J is TRBJ2-1 and V is TRBV6-5, with D tentatively TRBD2 (5 bases). This CDR3 is built from 17 residues. Per the germline V gene, CDR1 is MNHEY and CDR2 is SVGAGI. Trimming removed 0 bases at V and 3 bases at J, with 15 bases between. CDR3 bases: TGTGCCAGCAGTTACTCGAGTCGCGGGCATTACTACAATGAGCAGTTCTTC. It specifies CASSYSSRGHYYNEQFF.

V is TRBV5-1 and J is TRBJ1-2; 8 positions agree with TRBD1. Trimming at V came to 2 bases and at J to 4 bases, leaving 4 bases not matched to a gene. The CDR3 extends over 14 amino acids. CDR1 is SGHRS and CDR2 is YFSETQ in the germline V gene. The CDR3 DNA reads as TGCGCCAGCAGCTTCCGGGACAGGACCTATGGCTACACCTTC. This translates into CASSFRDRTYGYTF. The whole variable domain, remainder taken from reference TRBV5-1 and TRBJ1-2, is KAGVTQTPRYLIKTRGQQVTLSCSPISGHRSVSWYQQTPGQGLQFLFEYFSETQRNKGNFPGRFSGRQFSNSRSEMNVSTLELGDSALYLCASSFRDRTYGYTFGSGTRLTVV.

V usage is TRBV14 and J usage is TRBJ2-3; tentatively, D is TRBD2 (6 bases). The CDR3 has 16 residues. CDR1 is SGHDN and CDR2 is FVKESK in the germline V gene. The V end lost 4 bases, the J end lost 4 bases, and 18 bases lay between the germline ends. DNA for the CDR3: TGTGCCAGCAGCCGGGAGTGGCGGGGTACGGCAGATACGCAGTATTTT. Translating it yields CASSREWRGTADTQYF.

There are a few counts of this clonotype. The chain joins TRBV7-2 to TRBJ1-6, with a possible D match to TRBD1 (5 bases). The CDR3 loop spans 15 amino acids. The germline V gene has CDR1 SGHTA and CDR2 FQGNSA. V lost 0 bases, J lost 6 bases, and 9 bases lay in between. The CDR3 protein is CASSLAGVINSPLHF. In DNA, the CDR3 is TGTGCCAGCAGCTTAGCGGGGGTTATTAATTCACCCCTCCACTTT.